The 14 T cell receptor beta chains presented below share a single source sample, sequenced in a study of blood T cell repertoires in COVID-19. Here immunoSEQ multiplex PCR was the method, and the copy in TCRdb shows in-frame clones only, minus some. The table records 150,000 to 200,000 clones, roughly 84% of them present only once. The sequencing sample was made of PBMCs or T cells enriched from blood (not recorded which). These receptors were taken from a woman younger than 45 who had been exposed to COVID-19.

This chain links TRBV2 with TRBJ1-1; no firm D call. This CDR3 is built from 15 residues. Trimming took off 4 bases at V and 3 bases at J, with 15 bases between the two ends. Germline V CDR1 and CDR2: SNHLY, FYNNEI. CDR3 in amino acids: CASSVGRVRDTEAFF. The CDR3 nucleotides read TGTGCCAGCAGTGTAGGGAGGGTAAGGGACACTGAAGCTTTCTTT.

The V call is TRBV21-1, the J call TRBJ1-3; the D segment call TRBD1 is taken from the table without a DNA check. TRBV21-1 has pseudogene status. The CDR3 extends over 15 amino acids. DNA for the CDR3: TGTGCCAGCCTTGCAACAGCGGACAGGGCTGACACCATATATTTT. Protein product: CASLATADRADTIYF.

This sequence joins TRBV19 and TRBJ1-1; D remains unclear. The ends were cut back, 4 bases at V and 1 base at J, with 7 bases in the middle. Germline CDR1 LNHDA, CDR2 SQIVND (reference sequence). CDR3 length: 13 residues. The DNA of the CDR3 is TGTGCCAGTAGTAATACTGAGAACACTGAAGCTTTCTTT. It yields the protein CASSNTENTEAFF.

This clone was picked up one time. The V gene is TRBV6-1, the J gene TRBJ2-7; perhaps TRBD1 as D (6 bases). The germline V gene encodes CDR1 MNHNS and CDR2 SASEGT. This CDR3 has 15 residues. The germline V and J ends were trimmed by 3 bases and 0 bases, with 12 bases remaining between them. CDR3 DNA: TGTGCCAGCAGTGAGCCGGACAGCCGCTCCTACGAGCAGTACTTC. Protein: CASSEPDSRSYEQYF.

This chain uses TRBV18 with TRBJ1-5, with TRBD1 matching over 9 bases. The CDR3 totals 16 residues. Germline assignment: CDR1 KGHSH and CDR2 LQKENI. Trimming removed 2 bases from V and 5 bases from J; junction bases left unmatched: 7. The CDR3 coding sequence is TGTGCCAGCTCACCAGGCCCCAGACAGGGGGATCAGCCCCAGCATTTT. It is translated as CASSPGPRQGDQPQHF. Drawing the rest from reference TRBV18 and TRBJ1-5, the complete variable domain is NAGVMQNPRHLVRRRGQEARLRCSPMKGHSHVYWYRQLPEEGLKFMVYLQKENIIDESGMPKERFSAEFPKEGPSILRIQQVVRGDSAAYFCASSPGPRQGDQPQHFGDGTRLSIL.

V usage is TRBV4-3 and J usage is TRBJ1-1, with D maybe TRBD1 (6 bases). V was trimmed by 5 bases and J by 4 bases, leaving 17 bases between them. The CDR3 length is 15 residues. Germline V gene lookup returns CDR1 LGHNA and CDR2 YSLEER. Written as DNA, the CDR3 is TGCGCCAGCAGCTCCCAAGGGGGGGGGAGCACTGAAGCTTTCTTT. It translates to CASSSQGGGSTEAFF.

The chain employs TRBV5-1 and TRBJ1-3, with TRBD1 identical over 8 bases. V was clipped by 4 bases and J by 2 bases; unmatched bases: 2. CDR1 SGHRS and CDR2 YFSETQ come from the germline V gene. The CDR3 runs to 14 residues. Here the CDR3 DNA reads TGCGCCAGCAGCCAGGGACAGGCTGGAAACACCATATATTTT. It encodes CASSQGQAGNTIYF.

CDR3 DNA: TGTGCCAGCAGTTTTCCGGGACTAGCCGATGATTACAATGAGCAGTTCTTC. It encodes CASSFPGLADDYNEQFF. J is TRBJ2-1 and V is TRBV27, with TRBD2 identical over 9 bases. J was trimmed by 4 bases and V by 3 bases; bases with no gene match: 10. CDR1 MNHEY and CDR2 SMNVEV come from the germline V gene (reference sequence). The CDR3 spans 17 residues.

The chain carries TRBV7-8 and TRBJ2-1; possibly TRBD2 for D (5 bases). Germline V CDR1 and CDR2: SGHVS, FQNEAQ. This CDR3 region has 15 residues. V was pared by 5 bases and J by 3 bases, with 14 bases between. The DNA of the CDR3 is TGTGCCAGCAGCGCGGCGGGTCCTCTCTACAATGAGCAGTTCTTC. The encoded protein is CASSAAGPLYNEQFF. Full variable domain (remainder filled in from reference TRBV7-8 and TRBJ2-1): GAGVSQSPRYKVAKRGQDVALRCDPISGHVSLFWYQQALGQGPEFLTYFQNEAQLDKSGLPSDRFFAERPEGSVSTLKIQRTQQEDSAVYLCASSAAGPLYNEQFFGPGTRLTVL.

The CDR3 nucleotides read TGTGCCAGCAGTGTCACAGCCAGCTCTGGAAACACCATATATTTT. It specifies CASSVTASSGNTIYF. This rearrangement joins TRBV2 to TRBJ1-3; unclear D gene. This CDR3 contains 15 residues. Trimming left V 4 bases short and J 0 bases short, with 10 bases between. The germline CDR1 and CDR2 sequences are SNHLY and FYNNEI.

The chain carries TRBV4-1 and TRBJ2-1, with 7 bases identical to TRBD2. J lost 7 bases, V lost 0 bases, and 3 bases had no gene match. CDR1 MGHRA and CDR2 YSYEKL come from the germline V gene. The CDR3 covers 14 residues. Here the CDR3 reads CASSQDLGGNEQFF. The CDR3 DNA is TGCGCCAGCAGCCAAGACTTGGGGGGGAATGAGCAGTTCTTC.

The chain has TRBV5-4 and TRBJ1-2; D is unresolved. From germline, CDR1 is SGHNT and CDR2 YYREEE (reference sequence). V was shortened by 0 bases and J by 5 bases, with 8 bases between the two germline ends. There are 13 residues in the CDR3. The CDR3 sequence is CASSLGPLYGYTF. Written as DNA, the CDR3 is TGTGCCAGCAGCTTGGGGCCGTTATATGGCTACACCTTC.

This clone was observed a single time. The J gene is TRBJ2-7, the V gene TRBV9; 12 nucleotides match TRBD1. The CDR3 contains 16 residues. The V gene's germline CDR1 is SGDLS and CDR2 YYNGEE. Unmatched junction bases numbered 5, after V lost 0 bases and J lost 4 bases. CDR3 amino acids: CASSVEGTGGKYEQYF. In nucleotides, the CDR3 is TGTGCCAGCAGCGTAGAAGGGACAGGGGGCAAGTACGAGCAGTACTTC.

The chain is built from TRBV3-1 (or the pseudogene TRBV3-2) and TRBJ2-5, with D tentatively TRBD2 (6 bases). Germline CDR1 reads LGHDT; CDR2 reads YNNKEL (reference sequence). This CDR3 is built from 14 residues. The V end lost 6 bases, the J end lost 2 bases, and 13 bases lay between the germline ends. The DNA of the CDR3 is TGTGCCAGCAGTTCCCGACTAGATCAAGAGACCCAGTACTTC. Its translation: CASSSRLDQETQYF.